This record concerns one T cell receptor beta chain sequence. Its antigen is not identified. Germline assignment: CDR1 SNHLY and CDR2 FYNNEI. The CDR3 is 14 residues long. V was pared by 5 bases and J by 1 base, with 2 bases of the junction left unmatched. The record originates from a study of T cells after yellow fever vaccination. TCRdb reprocessed the 5' RACE reads with MiXCR, giving one entry per CDR3 protein. Of 150,000 to 200,000 distinct CDR3 sequences listed, under 7.5% are singletons. Study-level findings and limits: Subsequent to the booster, the majority of primary-vaccination clones reappeared (about 97% CD4, about 90% CD8).

The chain carries TRBV2 and TRBJ1-1; TRBD1 aligns across 9 bases. The sequencing used CD4+ T cells sorted from PBMCs, collected around 5 days after the first yellow fever vaccination. The clonotype comes from a man aged 18 to 30 who received the YFV17D yellow fever vaccine. The CDR3 region has the DNA TGTGCCAGCAGTTTGGACAGGGGGAACACTGAAGCTTTCTTT. Protein: CASSLDRGNTEAFF.